This passage covers 18 T cell receptor beta chains from one sample sequenced in a study of blood T cell repertoires in COVID-19. The table came from immunoSEQ multiplex PCR; TCRdb's copy has only in-frame clones and leaves some out. The data show roughly 200,000 clones, approximately 84% seen once. Sample: peripheral blood. These receptor sequences come from a man between 45 and 60 years old with active or convalescent COVID-19.

The V call is TRBV6-5, the J call TRBJ2-7; 8 bases match TRBD2. This CDR3 has 15 amino acids. V shed 6 bases, J shed 2 bases, and the junction held 9 bases outside the gene matches. Germline V gene lookup returns CDR1 MNHEY and CDR2 SVGAGI. The CDR3 reads CASRILADLAYEQYF. CDR3 coding DNA: TGTGCCAGCAGAATACTAGCGGACCTTGCCTACGAGCAGTACTTC.

The chain couples TRBV28 to TRBJ1-1; D is unclear. CDR3 length equals 12 residues. Trimming removed 6 bases at V and 3 bases at J, with 8 bases between. CDR1 MDHEN and CDR2 SYDVKM come from the germline V gene. The CDR3 sequence is CASSQRDTEAFF. CDR3 nucleotides: TGTGCCAGCAGCCAGCGGGACACTGAAGCTTTCTTT.

The V gene is TRBV5-1, the J gene TRBJ2-2; D possibly corresponds to TRBD2 (5 bases). CDR1 and CDR2 from the germline V gene are SGHRS and YFSETQ. Trimming removed 2 bases at V and 0 bases at J, with 8 bases between. The CDR3 extends over 15 amino acids. The CDR3, as DNA: TGCGCCAGCAGCTTCAGGAGGCCGAACACCGGGGAGCTGTTTTTT. Protein sequence: CASSFRRPNTGELFF.

The chain employs TRBV29-1 and TRBJ2-5, with 11 bases that match TRBD2. CDR3 length: 14 amino acids. With 4 bases clipped from V and 2 bases from J, the junction kept 3 bases outside the gene matches. In germline, CDR1 is SQVTM, CDR2 ANQGSEA. This chain's CDR3 is CSVGVAGGQETQYF. As DNA, the CDR3 is TGCAGCGTTGGAGTAGCGGGGGGGCAAGAGACCCAGTACTTC.

The chain couples TRBV5-1 to TRBJ1-6; a possible D gene is TRBD1 (6 bases). V was shortened by 4 bases and J by 8 bases, with 19 bases between the two germline ends. Germline V gene sequence: CDR1 SGHRS, CDR2 YFSETQ. This CDR3 comprises 16 residues. The CDR3 DNA reads as TGCGCCAGCAGCCCGGGTGGGACATTGAATGATTCACCCCTCCACTTT. It yields the protein CASSPGGTLNDSPLHF.

The chain couples TRBV5-4 to TRBJ2-2; D remains unclear. The CDR3 extends over 16 amino acids. CDR1 and CDR2 (germline): SGHNT, YYREEE (reference sequence). V was shortened by 2 bases and J by 2 bases, with 13 bases between the two germline ends. The CDR3 sequence is CASSFGAAFNTGELFF. The DNA for the CDR3 is TGTGCCAGCAGCTTTGGAGCAGCCTTTAACACCGGGGAGCTGTTTTTT. The full variable domain, rest sourced from reference TRBV5-4 and TRBJ2-2, is ETGVTQSPTHLIKTRGQQVTLRCSSQSGHNTVSWYQQALGQGPQFIFQYYREEENGRGNFPPRFSGLQFPNYSSELNVNALELDDSALYLCASSFGAAFNTGELFFGEGSRLTVL.

The J gene is TRBJ2-3, the V gene TRBV3-1 (or the pseudogene TRBV3-2), with TRBD2 matching 12 bases. The germline V gene encodes CDR1 LGHDT and CDR2 YNNKEL (reference sequence). J lost 5 bases, V lost 0 bases, and 12 bases had no gene match. This CDR3 is built from 19 residues. The CDR3 DNA reads TGTGCCAGCAGCCAAGATCCGGCCATCCTAGCGGGGGGGCAAGATACGCAGTATTTT. Translated, it gives CASSQDPAILAGGQDTQYF.

The V gene is TRBV5-5, the J gene TRBJ1-2; D might be TRBD1 (5 bases). V was cut by 4 bases and J by 8 bases, with 24 bases left in between. Germline V gives CDR1 SGHKS, CDR2 YYEKEE (reference sequence). This CDR3 is 16 amino acids long. CDR3 residues: CASSRLPPDQGGGYTF. The CDR3 nucleotides are TGTGCCAGCAGCAGACTTCCCCCGGATCAGGGAGGGGGCTACACCTTC. The full variable domain, with the rest looked up from reference TRBV5-5 and TRBJ1-2, is DAGVTQSPTHLIKTRGQQVTLRCSPISGHKSVSWYQQVLGQGPQFIFQYYEKEERGRGNFPDRFSARQFPNYSSELNVNALLLGDSALYLCASSRLPPDQGGGYTFGSGTRLTVV.

The gene calls are TRBV5-1 and TRBJ2-2; TRBD1 is a possible D gene (5 bases). Between the trimmed V and J ends, which lost 2 bases and 2 bases, there was a span of 13 bases. Germline V gives CDR1 SGHRS, CDR2 YFSETQ. The length of the CDR3 is 16 residues. CDR3 sequence: CASSLRAGINTGELFF. The CDR3 DNA reads TGCGCCAGCAGCTTAAGGGCAGGGATTAACACCGGGGAGCTGTTTTTT.

The rearrangement links TRBV24-1 to TRBJ2-7; D might be TRBD1 (5 bases). The CDR3 is made up of 14 amino acids. Per germline, CDR1 KGHDR and CDR2 SFDVKD. V gave up 1 base and J gave up 5 bases, with 11 bases separating them. CDR3 protein: CATSDFKQVNEQYF. In DNA form, the CDR3 reads TGTGCCACCAGTGATTTTAAACAGGTTAACGAGCAGTACTTC.

The chain employs TRBV9 and TRBJ2-5, with 12 bases fitting TRBD2. CDR1 is SGDLS, CDR2 YYNGEE, per germline. The CDR3 covers 15 residues. The V and J ends lost 4 bases and 2 bases, in that order; junction bases with no gene match: 3. CDR3 sequence reads: CASSIGTSGQETQYF. CDR3 nucleotide sequence: TGTGCCAGCAGCATTGGGACTAGCGGGCAAGAGACCCAGTACTTC.

The chain uses TRBV7-8 and TRBJ2-3; 10 bases line up with TRBD2. Germline trimming cut 5 bases from V and 1 base from J; bases unmatched to any gene: 6. The CDR3 spans 16 residues. The germline gives CDR1 SGHVS, CDR2 FQNEAQ. CDR3 amino acids: CASSPSGGAGTDTQYF. The CDR3 nucleotides read TGTGCCAGCAGCCCCAGCGGGGGGGCCGGCACAGATACGCAGTATTTT.

This clone was recorded a few times. This chain links TRBV9 with TRBJ1-3; D possibly corresponds to TRBD1 (5 bases). The germline CDR1 and CDR2 sequences are SGDLS and YYNGEE. This CDR3 spans 16 amino acids. The germline V and J ends were trimmed by 0 bases and 4 bases, with 14 bases remaining between them. CDR3 sequence reads: CASSVASAAGGNTIYF. In nucleotides, the CDR3 is TGTGCCAGCAGCGTAGCGTCCGCGGCAGGGGGAAACACCATATATTTT. Looking up the rest from reference TRBV9 and TRBJ1-3 gives the full variable domain: DSGVTQTPKHLITATGQRVTLRCSPRSGDLSVYWYQQSLDQGLQFLIQYYNGEERAKGNILERFSAQQFPDLHSELNLSSLELGDSALYFCASSVASAAGGNTIYFGEGSWLTVV.

In the case of this clone: The same CDR3 also results from other DNA sequences found in this sample. The chain employs TRBV9 and TRBJ2-3; 10 nucleotides line up with TRBD1. The V gene end was trimmed by 0 bases and the J gene end by 3 bases; junction bases not matched to a gene: 1. Germline CDR1 and CDR2: SGDLS and YYNGEE. This CDR3 contains 15 residues. The CDR3 loop reads CASSVGTGGTDTQYF. CDR3 coding DNA: TGTGCCAGCAGCGTAGGGACAGGGGGGACAGATACGCAGTATTTT.

J is TRBJ2-2 and V is TRBV14; D uncertain. This CDR3 has 14 amino acids. Trimming took 2 bases from V and 4 from J, leaving 8 bases between them. Germline V gene lookup returns CDR1 SGHDN and CDR2 FVKESK. CDR3 DNA: TGTGCCAGCAGCCAAATGAGGAGCACCGGGGAGCTGTTTTTT. This sequence encodes CASSQMRSTGELFF.

The gene calls are TRBV14 and TRBJ1-3; 8 bases align to TRBD1. The CDR3 totals 14 residues. The junction had 2 bases not matched to a gene; V was cut back by 3 bases and J by 4 bases. The V gene's germline CDR1 is SGHDN and CDR2 FVKESK. Here the CDR3 DNA reads TGTGCCAGCAGCCACAGGGGGCTGGGAAACACCATATATTTT. Its protein product is CASSHRGLGNTIYF. The full variable domain, rest sourced from reference TRBV14 and TRBJ1-3, is EAGVTQFPSHSVIEKGQTVTLRCDPISGHDNLYWYRRVMGKEIKFLLHFVKESKQDESGMPNNRFLAERTGGTYSTLKVQPAELEDSGVYFCASSHRGLGNTIYFGEGSWLTVV.

This clone was detected only a few times. The V call is TRBV20-1, the J call TRBJ2-5; D gene ambiguous. Trimming left V 8 bases short and J 1 base short, with 8 bases between. This CDR3 is 11 amino acids long. Per germline, CDR1 DFQATT and CDR2 SNEGSKA (reference sequence). Here the CDR3 reads CSSLSQETQYF. DNA for the CDR3: TGCAGTTCTCTGAGCCAAGAGACCCAGTACTTC.

This chain uses TRBV25-1 with TRBJ1-4, with a tentative D call TRBD1 (5 bases). Trimming cost V 5 bases and J 4 bases, with 8 bases left between them. The CDR3 is 13 residues long. The V gene's germline CDR1 is MGHDK and CDR2 SYGVNS. CDR3 nucleotide sequence: TGTGCCAGCAGTCGACAGATTAATGAAAAACTGTTTTTT. This encodes CASSRQINEKLFF. The full variable domain, completed using reference TRBV25-1 and TRBJ1-4, is EADIYQTPRYLVIGTGKKITLECSQTMGHDKMYWYQQDPGMELHLIHYSYGVNSTEKGDLSSESTVSRIRTEHFPLTLESARPSHTSQYLCASSRQINEKLFFGSGTQLSVL.